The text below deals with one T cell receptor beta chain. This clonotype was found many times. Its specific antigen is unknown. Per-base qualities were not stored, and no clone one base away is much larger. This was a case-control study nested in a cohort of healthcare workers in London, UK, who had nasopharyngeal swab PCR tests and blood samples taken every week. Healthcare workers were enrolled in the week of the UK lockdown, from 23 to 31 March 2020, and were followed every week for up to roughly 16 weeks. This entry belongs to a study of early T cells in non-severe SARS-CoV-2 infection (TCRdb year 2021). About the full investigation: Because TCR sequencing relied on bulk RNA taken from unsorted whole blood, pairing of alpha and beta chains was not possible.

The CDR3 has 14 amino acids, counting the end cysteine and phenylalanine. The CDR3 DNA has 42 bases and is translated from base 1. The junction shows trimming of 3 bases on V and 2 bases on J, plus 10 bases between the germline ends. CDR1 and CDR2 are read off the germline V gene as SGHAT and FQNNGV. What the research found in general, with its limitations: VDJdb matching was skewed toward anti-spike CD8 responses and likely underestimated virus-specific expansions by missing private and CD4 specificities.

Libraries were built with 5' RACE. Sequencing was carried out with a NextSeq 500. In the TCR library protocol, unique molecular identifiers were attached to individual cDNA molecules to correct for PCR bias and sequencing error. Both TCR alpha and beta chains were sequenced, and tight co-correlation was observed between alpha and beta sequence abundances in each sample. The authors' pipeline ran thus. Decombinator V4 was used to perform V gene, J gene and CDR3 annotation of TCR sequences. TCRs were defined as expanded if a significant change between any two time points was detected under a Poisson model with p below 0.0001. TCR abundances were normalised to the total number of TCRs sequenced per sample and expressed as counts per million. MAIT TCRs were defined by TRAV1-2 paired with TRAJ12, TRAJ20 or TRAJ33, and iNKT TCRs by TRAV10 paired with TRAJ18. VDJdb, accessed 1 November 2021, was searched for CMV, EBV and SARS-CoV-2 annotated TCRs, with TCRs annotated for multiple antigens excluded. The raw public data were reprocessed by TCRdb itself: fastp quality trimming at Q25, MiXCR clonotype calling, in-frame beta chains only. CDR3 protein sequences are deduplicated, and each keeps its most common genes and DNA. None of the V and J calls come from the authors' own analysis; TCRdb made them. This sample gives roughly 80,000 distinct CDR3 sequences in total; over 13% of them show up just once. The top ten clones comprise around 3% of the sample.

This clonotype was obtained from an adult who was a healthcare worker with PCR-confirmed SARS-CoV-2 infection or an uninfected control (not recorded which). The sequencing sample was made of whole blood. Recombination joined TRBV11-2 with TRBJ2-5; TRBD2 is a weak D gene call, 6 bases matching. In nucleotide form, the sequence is TGTGCCAGCAGCTTCGCAGGGAGGCAAGAGACCCAGTACTTC. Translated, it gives CASSFAGRQETQYF.